One and the same sample provided the 9 T cell receptor beta chains below, sequenced in a study of shared clonotypes between healthy human individuals. Some clones are missing from TCRdb's copy, which holds only in-frame ones; the method was immunoSEQ multiplex PCR. This sample has roughly 2.5 million clones, with 90% to 95% found just once. The sequencing sample was made of naive CD4+ T cells sorted from blood. Subset noted: CD45RA+ positively selected. The receptors stem from a man younger than 30 in good health.

This chain links TRBV11-2 with TRBJ1-2, with D hard to call. The germline V gene has CDR1 SGHAT and CDR2 FQNNGV. The CDR3 sequence is 15 residues long. The V end lost 5 bases, the J end lost 4 bases, and 17 bases lay between the germline ends. In DNA form, the CDR3 reads TGTGCCAGCAGCCCTTCCCGGGTAAGCGGCTATGGCTACACCTTC. This translates into CASSPSRVSGYGYTF.

Here the CDR3 DNA reads TGCAGTGCAAGGGGGCCCCATGGCTACACCTTC. Its protein is CSARGPHGYTF. V gene TRBV20-1 combines with J gene TRBJ1-2; TRBD1 matches 7 bases. The CDR3 spans 11 residues. Trimming cost V 6 bases and J 6 bases; bases outside gene matches: 4. Germline V gene lookup returns CDR1 DFQATT and CDR2 SNEGSKA (reference sequence).

V and J are TRBV29-1 and TRBJ1-3; the D is unclear. This CDR3 has 15 residues. Germline V gene lookup returns CDR1 SQVTM and CDR2 ANQGSEA. Trimming took off 2 bases at V and 0 bases at J, with 11 bases between the two ends. CDR3 sequence: CSVESRGFSGNTIYF. CDR3 in DNA: TGCAGCGTTGAAAGCCGGGGATTCTCTGGAAACACCATATATTTT.

The chain carries TRBV28 and TRBJ1-5; no firm D call. V was clipped by 6 bases and J by 8 bases, with 23 bases between them. The CDR3 has 16 amino acids. Germline V gene lookup returns CDR1 MDHEN and CDR2 SYDVKM. The CDR3 region has the DNA TGTGCCAGCAGCCTCGGGTGGCAGATCACCAAGAAGCCCCAGCATTTT. Protein: CASSLGWQITKKPQHF.

This clone was detected once. This chain connects TRBV28 to TRBJ2-7; D remains unclear. The CDR3 is made up of 13 amino acids. The germline V and J ends were trimmed by 4 bases and 6 bases, with 13 bases remaining between them. Germline V gives CDR1 MDHEN, CDR2 SYDVKM. The CDR3 DNA sequence: TGTGCCAGCAGTTACCCACCGGTGGGCGAGCAGTACTTC. Its translation is CASSYPPVGEQYF.

A single count supports this clone. The J gene is TRBJ2-3, the V gene TRBV2; D might be TRBD1 (5 bases). CDR3 length: 13 amino acids. Trimming cost V 5 bases and J 6 bases, with 12 bases left between them. Germline V gives CDR1 SNHLY, CDR2 FYNNEI. CDR3 bases: TGTGCCAGCAGTCCACAGGTGGAGGATACGCAGTATTTT. Encoded protein: CASSPQVEDTQYF.

V gene TRBV28 combines with J gene TRBJ1-1; D is uncertain. Looked up from germline, CDR1 is MDHEN and CDR2 is SYDVKM. CDR3 size: 13 residues. V was trimmed by 5 bases and J by 3 bases, leaving 10 bases between them. The CDR3 bases are TGTGCCAGCAGTCCCCTTAAGTACACTGAAGCTTTCTTT. Encoded protein: CASSPLKYTEAFF.

The chain carries TRBV7-2 and TRBJ2-5, with D unresolved. CDR3 length equals 12 residues. CDR1 and CDR2 from the germline V gene are SGHTA and FQGNSA. The V end lost 7 bases, the J end lost 2 bases, and 8 bases lay between the germline ends. CDR3 sequence: CASTILQETQYF. Here the CDR3 DNA reads TGTGCCAGCACCATTTTACAAGAGACCCAGTACTTC.

This clone was detected a few times. The rearrangement joins TRBV19 to TRBJ2-2; 7 nucleotides match TRBD1. Germline V CDR1 and CDR2: LNHDA, SQIVND (reference sequence). The CDR3 loop spans 15 amino acids. The V gene end was trimmed by 5 bases and the J gene end by 3 bases; junction bases not matched to a gene: 6. The CDR3: CASSLWQGDTGELFF. CDR3 coding DNA: TGTGCCAGTAGTCTCTGGCAGGGGGACACCGGGGAGCTGTTTTTT.